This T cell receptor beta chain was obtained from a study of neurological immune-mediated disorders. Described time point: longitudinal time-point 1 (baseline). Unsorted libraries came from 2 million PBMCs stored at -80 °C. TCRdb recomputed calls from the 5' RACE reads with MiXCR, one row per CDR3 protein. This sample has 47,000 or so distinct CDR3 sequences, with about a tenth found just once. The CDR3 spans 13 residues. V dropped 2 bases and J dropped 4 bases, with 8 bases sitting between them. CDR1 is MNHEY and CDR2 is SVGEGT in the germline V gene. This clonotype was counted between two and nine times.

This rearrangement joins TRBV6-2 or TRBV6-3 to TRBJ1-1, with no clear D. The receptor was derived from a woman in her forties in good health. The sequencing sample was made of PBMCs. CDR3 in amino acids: CASSYLRGTEAFF. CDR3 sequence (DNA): TGTGCCAGCAGTTACCTTCGAGGCACTGAAGCTTTCTTT.